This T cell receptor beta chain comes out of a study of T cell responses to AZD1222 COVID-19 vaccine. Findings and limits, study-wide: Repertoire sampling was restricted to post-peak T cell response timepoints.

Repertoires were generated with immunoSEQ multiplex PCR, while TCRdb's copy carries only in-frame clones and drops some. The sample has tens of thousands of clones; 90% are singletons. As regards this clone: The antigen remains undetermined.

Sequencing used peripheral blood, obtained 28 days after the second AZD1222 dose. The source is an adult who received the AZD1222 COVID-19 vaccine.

DNA of the CDR3: TGTGCCAGCAGTTACTCGACCCAGGGCGCTGAAGCTTTCTTT. Its protein product is CASSYSTQGAEAFF. The chain joins TRBV6-2 or TRBV6-3 to TRBJ1-1; perhaps TRBD1 as D (5 bases). Germline assignment: CDR1 MNHEY and CDR2 SVGEGT. The CDR3 is 14 amino acids. V gave up 0 bases and J gave up 6 bases, with 11 bases separating them.